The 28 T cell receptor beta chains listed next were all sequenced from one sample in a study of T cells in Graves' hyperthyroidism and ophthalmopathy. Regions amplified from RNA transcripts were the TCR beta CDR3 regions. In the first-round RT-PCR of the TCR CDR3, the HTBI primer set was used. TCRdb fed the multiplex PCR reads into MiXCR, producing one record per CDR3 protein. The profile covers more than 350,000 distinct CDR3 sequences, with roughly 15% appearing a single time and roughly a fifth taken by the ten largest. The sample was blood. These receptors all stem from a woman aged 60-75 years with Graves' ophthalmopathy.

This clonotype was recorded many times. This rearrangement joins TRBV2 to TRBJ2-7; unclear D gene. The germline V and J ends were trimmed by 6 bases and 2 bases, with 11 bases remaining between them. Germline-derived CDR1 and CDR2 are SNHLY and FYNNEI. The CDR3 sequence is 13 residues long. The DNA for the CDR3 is TGTGCCAGCAGGCGGATGGCGGCCTACGAGCAGTACTTC. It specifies CASRRMAAYEQYF.

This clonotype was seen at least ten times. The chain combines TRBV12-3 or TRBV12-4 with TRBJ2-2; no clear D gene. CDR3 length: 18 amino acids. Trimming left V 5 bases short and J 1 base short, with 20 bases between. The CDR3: CASSLKSSQLMNTGELFF. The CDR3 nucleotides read TGTGCCAGCAGTCTAAAGTCGTCTCAGCTGATGAACACCGGGGAGCTGTTTTTT.

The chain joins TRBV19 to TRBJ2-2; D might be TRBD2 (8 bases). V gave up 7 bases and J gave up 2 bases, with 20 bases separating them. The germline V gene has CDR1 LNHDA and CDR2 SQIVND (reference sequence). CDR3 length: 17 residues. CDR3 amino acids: CASTDRVAGYNTGELFF. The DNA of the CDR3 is TGTGCCAGTACCGACAGGGTAGCGGGATACAACACCGGGGAGCTGTTTTTT.

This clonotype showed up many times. This CDR3 is CASRQGNPYNEQFF. DNA for the CDR3: TGTGCCAGCAGGCAGGGGAACCCCTACAATGAGCAGTTCTTC. The rearrangement links TRBV2 to TRBJ2-1; D is perhaps TRBD1 (6 bases). There are 14 residues in the CDR3. V was pared by 6 bases and J by 2 bases, with 11 bases between. Germline CDR1 reads SNHLY; CDR2 reads FYNNEI.

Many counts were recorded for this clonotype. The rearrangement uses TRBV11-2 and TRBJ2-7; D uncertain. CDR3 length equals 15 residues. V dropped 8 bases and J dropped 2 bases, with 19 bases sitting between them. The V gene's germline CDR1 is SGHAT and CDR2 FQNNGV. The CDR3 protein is CASSSLRRAPYEQYF. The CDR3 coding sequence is TGTGCCAGCTCTTCCCTCAGAAGGGCCCCCTACGAGCAGTACTTC.

The CDR3 spells CASRSSPSSYNEQFF. DNA of the CDR3: TGTGCCAGCAGGTCAAGTCCGAGCTCCTACAATGAGCAGTTCTTC. This rearrangement joins TRBV6-1 to TRBJ2-1; no clear D. The germline gives CDR1 MNHNS, CDR2 SASEGT. This CDR3 is built from 15 residues. V lost 6 bases to trimming and J lost 0 bases, with 12 bases between them.

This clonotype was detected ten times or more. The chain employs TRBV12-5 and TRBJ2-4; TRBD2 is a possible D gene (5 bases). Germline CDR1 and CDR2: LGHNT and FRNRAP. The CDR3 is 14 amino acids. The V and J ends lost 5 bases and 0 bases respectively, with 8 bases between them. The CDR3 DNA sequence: TGTGCTAGTGGTCACGGACTAGCCAAAAACATTCAGTACTTC. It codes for CASGHGLAKNIQYF.

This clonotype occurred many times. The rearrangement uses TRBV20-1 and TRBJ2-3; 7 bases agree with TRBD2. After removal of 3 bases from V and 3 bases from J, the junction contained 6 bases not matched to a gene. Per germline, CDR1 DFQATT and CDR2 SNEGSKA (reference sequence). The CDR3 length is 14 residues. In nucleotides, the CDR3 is TGCAGTGCTAGTCACGGGAGGAGGACAGATACGCAGTATTTT. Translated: CSASHGRRTDTQYF.

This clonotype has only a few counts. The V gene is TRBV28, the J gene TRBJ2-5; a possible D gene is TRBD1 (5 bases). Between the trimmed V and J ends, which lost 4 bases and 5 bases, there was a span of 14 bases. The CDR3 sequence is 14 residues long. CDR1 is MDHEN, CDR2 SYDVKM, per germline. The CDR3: CASSSTVGRETQYF. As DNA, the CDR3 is TGTGCCAGCAGTTCGACAGTGGGAAGGGAGACCCAGTACTTC.

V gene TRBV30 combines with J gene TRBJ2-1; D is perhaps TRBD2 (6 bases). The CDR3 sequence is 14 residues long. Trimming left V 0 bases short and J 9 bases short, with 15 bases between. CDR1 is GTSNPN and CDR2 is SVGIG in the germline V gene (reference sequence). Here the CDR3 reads CAWSVLAIDTEQFF. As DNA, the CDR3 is TGTGCCTGGAGTGTACTAGCTATTGATACTGAGCAGTTCTTC.

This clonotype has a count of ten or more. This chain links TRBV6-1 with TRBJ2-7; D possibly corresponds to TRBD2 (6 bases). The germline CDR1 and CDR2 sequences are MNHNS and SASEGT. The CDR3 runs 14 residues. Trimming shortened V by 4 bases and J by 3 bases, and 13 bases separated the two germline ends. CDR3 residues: CASSVSGTHYEQYF. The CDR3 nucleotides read TGTGCCAGCAGTGTGTCCGGGACTCACTACGAGCAGTACTTC.

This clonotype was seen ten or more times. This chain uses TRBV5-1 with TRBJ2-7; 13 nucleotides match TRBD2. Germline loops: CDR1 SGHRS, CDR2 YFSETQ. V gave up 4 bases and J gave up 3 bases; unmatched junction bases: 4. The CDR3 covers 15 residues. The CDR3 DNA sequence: TGCGCCAGCAGCCAGACTAGCGGGAGGCTCTACGAGCAGTACTTC. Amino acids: CASSQTSGRLYEQYF.

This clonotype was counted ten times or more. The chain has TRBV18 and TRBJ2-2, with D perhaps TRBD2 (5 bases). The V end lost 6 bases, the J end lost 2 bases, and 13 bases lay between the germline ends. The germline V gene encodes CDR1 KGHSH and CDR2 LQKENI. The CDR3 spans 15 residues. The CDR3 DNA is TGTGCCAGCTCTCCGAGCGCGGGCAACACCGGGGAGCTGTTTTTT. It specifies CASSPSAGNTGELFF. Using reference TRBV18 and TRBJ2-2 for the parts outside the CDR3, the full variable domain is NAGVMQNPRHLVRRRGQEARLRCSPMKGHSHVYWYRQLPEEGLKFMVYLQKENIIDESGMPKERFSAEFPKEGPSILRIQQVVRGDSAAYFCASSPSAGNTGELFFGEGSRLTVL.

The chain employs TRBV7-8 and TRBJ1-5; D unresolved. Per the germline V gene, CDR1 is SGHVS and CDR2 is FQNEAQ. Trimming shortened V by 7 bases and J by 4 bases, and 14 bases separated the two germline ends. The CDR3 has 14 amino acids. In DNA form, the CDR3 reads TGTGCCAGCACCCCCAGTGGGAGGAATCAGCCCCAGCATTTT. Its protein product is CASTPSGRNQPQHF.

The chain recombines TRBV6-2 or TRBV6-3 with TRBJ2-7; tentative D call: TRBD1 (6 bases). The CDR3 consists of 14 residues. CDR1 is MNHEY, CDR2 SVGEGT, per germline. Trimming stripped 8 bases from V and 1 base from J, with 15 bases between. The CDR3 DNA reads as TGTGCCAGCCAGGGGACGAAGACTTCCTACGAGCAGTACTTC. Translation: CASQGTKTSYEQYF.

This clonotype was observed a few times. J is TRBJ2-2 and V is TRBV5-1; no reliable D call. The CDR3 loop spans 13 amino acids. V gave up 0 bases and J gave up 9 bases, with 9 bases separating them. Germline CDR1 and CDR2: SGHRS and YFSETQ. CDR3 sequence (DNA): TGCGCCAGCAGCTTGGGAGTAGCCCGGGAGCTGTTTTTT. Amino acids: CASSLGVARELFF.

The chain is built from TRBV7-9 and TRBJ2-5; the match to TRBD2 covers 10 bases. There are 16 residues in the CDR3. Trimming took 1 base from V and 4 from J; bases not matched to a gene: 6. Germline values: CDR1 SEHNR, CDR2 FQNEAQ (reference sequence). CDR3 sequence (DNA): TGTGCCAGCAGCTTAGGGAGGCTAGCGGGAGCAGAGACCCAGTACTTC. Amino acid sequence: CASSLGRLAGAETQYF.

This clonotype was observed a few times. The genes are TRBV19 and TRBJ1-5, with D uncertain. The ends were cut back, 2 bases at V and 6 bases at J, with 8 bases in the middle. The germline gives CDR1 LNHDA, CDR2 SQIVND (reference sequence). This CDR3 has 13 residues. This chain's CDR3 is CASSIKEGQPQHF. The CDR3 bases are TGTGCCAGTAGTATAAAAGAGGGTCAGCCCCAGCATTTT. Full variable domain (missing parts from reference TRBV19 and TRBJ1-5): DGGITQSPKYLFRKEGQNVTLSCEQNLNHDAMYWYRQDPGQGLRLIYYSQIVNDFQKGDIAEGYSVSREKKESFPLTVTSAQKNPTAFYLCASSIKEGQPQHFGDGTRLSIL.

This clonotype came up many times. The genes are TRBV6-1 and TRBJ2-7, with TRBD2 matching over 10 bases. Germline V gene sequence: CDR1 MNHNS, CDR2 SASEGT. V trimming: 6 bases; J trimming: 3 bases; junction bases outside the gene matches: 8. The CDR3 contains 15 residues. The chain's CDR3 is CASSPGLAEGYEQYF. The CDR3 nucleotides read TGTGCCAGCAGCCCCGGACTAGCGGAGGGCTACGAGCAGTACTTC.

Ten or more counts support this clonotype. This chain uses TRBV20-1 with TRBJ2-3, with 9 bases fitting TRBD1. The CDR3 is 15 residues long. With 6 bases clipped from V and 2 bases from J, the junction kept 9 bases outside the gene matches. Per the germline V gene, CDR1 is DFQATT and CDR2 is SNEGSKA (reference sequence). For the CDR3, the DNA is TGCAGTGCAGTATCCGGGACAGGGTCCACAGATACGCAGTATTTT. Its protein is CSAVSGTGSTDTQYF.

CDR3 amino acids: CASSVDSQGEQFF. As DNA, the CDR3 is TGTGCCAGCAGCGTAGACTCACAGGGTGAGCAGTTCTTC. This chain joins TRBV9 and TRBJ2-1; D might be TRBD1 (6 bases). The CDR3 loop spans 13 amino acids. CDR1 and CDR2 from the germline V gene are SGDLS and YYNGEE. The V end lost 0 bases, the J end lost 9 bases, and 10 bases lay between the germline ends.

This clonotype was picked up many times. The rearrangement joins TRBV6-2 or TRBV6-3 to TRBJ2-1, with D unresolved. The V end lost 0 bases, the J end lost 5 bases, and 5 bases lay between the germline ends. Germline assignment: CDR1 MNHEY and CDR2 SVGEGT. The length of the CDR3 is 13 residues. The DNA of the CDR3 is TGTGCCAGCAGTTACTCGGGGAACAATGAGCAGTTCTTC. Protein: CASSYSGNNEQFF.

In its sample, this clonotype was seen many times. The CDR3 sequence: CASSLPQRQGLNTEAFF. CDR3 bases: TGTGCCAGCAGCTTACCCCAAAGACAGGGTCTGAACACTGAAGCTTTCTTT. This chain uses TRBV7-9 with TRBJ1-1; 7 nucleotides line up with TRBD1. V lost 2 bases and J lost 0; bases outside the gene matches: 9. The CDR3 is made up of 17 amino acids. In germline, CDR1 is SEHNR, CDR2 FQNEAQ (reference sequence).

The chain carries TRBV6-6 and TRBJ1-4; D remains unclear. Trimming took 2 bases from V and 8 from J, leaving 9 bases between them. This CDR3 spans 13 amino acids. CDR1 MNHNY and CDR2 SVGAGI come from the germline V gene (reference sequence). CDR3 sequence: CASSYRAGEKLFF. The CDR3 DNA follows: TGTGCCAGCAGTTACCGGGCAGGAGAAAAACTGTTTTTT.

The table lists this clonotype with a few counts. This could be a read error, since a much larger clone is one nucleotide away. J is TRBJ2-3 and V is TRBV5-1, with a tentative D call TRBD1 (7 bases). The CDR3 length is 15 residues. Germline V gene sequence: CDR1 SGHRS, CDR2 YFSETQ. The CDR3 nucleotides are TGCGCCGGCAGCGCGGGACAGCCGAGCACAGATACGCAGTATTTT. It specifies CAGSAGQPSTDTQYF.

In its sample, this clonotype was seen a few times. CDR3 sequence: CASSPQYGSRDSTTGELFF. The CDR3 DNA reads TGTGCCAGTAGTCCTCAGTATGGTAGCAGGGATAGTACCACCGGGGAGCTGTTTTTT. The chain combines TRBV19 with TRBJ2-2; possibly TRBD1 for D (5 bases). Looked up from germline, CDR1 is LNHDA and CDR2 is SQIVND (reference sequence). The CDR3 runs to 19 residues. The germline V and J ends were trimmed by 5 bases and 4 bases, with 26 bases remaining between them.

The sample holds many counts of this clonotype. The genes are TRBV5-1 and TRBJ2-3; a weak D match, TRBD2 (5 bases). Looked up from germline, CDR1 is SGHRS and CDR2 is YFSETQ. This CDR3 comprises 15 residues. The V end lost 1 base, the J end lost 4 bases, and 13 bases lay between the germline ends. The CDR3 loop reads CASSLLDSPPDTQYF. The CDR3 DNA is TGCGCCAGCAGCTTGCTGGACTCCCCCCCAGATACGCAGTATTTT.

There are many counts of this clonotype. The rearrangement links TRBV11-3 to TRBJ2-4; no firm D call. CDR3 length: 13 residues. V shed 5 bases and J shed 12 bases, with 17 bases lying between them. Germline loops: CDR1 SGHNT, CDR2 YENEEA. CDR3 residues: CASSLGSGTTQYF. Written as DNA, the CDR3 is TGTGCCAGCAGCCTCGGGTCAGGCACAACTCAGTACTTC.